Each of the 10 T cell receptor beta chains below was sequenced from the same sample in a study of siplizumab effects on memory and regulatory T cells. This table comes from immunoSEQ multiplex PCR, and its TCRdb copy is limited to in-frame clones, with some not included. Seen here are tens of thousands of clones, approximately 97% observed once, and the top ten hold approximately 1.1%. The sample taken for sequencing was naive CD8+ T cells sorted from blood. All receptors come from a human donor in good health.

The chain couples TRBV5-1 to TRBJ1-5; D not certain. Between the trimmed V and J ends, which lost 1 base and 4 bases, there was a span of 12 bases. This CDR3 has 15 residues. Germline CDR1 reads SGHRS; CDR2 reads YFSETQ. Written as DNA, the CDR3 is TGCGCCAGCAGCTTGTCTCCGGGAGCGAATCAGCCCCAGCATTTT. It specifies CASSLSPGANQPQHF.

The chain is built from TRBV11-1 and TRBJ2-7; 8 nucleotides align to TRBD1. Per the germline V gene, CDR1 is SGHAT and CDR2 is FQDESV (reference sequence). J lost 4 bases, V lost 3 bases, and 2 bases had no gene match. The CDR3 totals 13 residues. The CDR3 sequence: CASSFGTGYEQYF. CDR3 nucleotides: TGTGCCAGCAGCTTCGGGACAGGATACGAGCAGTACTTC.

The rearrangement links TRBV7-6 to TRBJ2-1; D ambiguous. Germline V CDR1 and CDR2: SGHVS, FNYEAQ. CDR3 length equals 15 residues. V lost 1 base to trimming and J lost 2 bases, with 9 bases between them. The CDR3 nucleotides read TGTGCCAGCAGCTTAGTAGATGGAGCCTACAATGAGCAGTTCTTC. Translated, it gives CASSLVDGAYNEQFF.

V and J are TRBV14 and TRBJ2-3; D is tentatively TRBD1 or TRBD2 (5 bases each). Looked up from germline, CDR1 is SGHDN and CDR2 is FVKESK. V was pared by 3 bases and J by 3 bases, with 13 bases between. The CDR3 has 15 amino acids. CDR3 in DNA: TGTGCCAGCAGCCATGGGACGAGTTCGACAGATACGCAGTATTTT. It is translated as CASSHGTSSTDTQYF.

The V call is TRBV27, the J call TRBJ2-7; D possibly matches TRBD1 or TRBD2 (6 bases each). CDR1 is MNHEY and CDR2 is SMNVEV in the germline V gene (reference sequence). The ends were cut back, 1 base at V and 1 base at J, with 11 bases in the middle. The CDR3 is made up of 15 amino acids. CDR3 loop: CASSLLQGGSYEQYF. DNA of the CDR3: TGTGCCAGCAGTTTATTACAGGGAGGTTCCTACGAGCAGTACTTC.

The chain links TRBV27 to TRBJ2-7, with 8 bases fitting TRBD2. CDR1 and CDR2 from the germline V gene are MNHEY and SMNVEV (reference sequence). This CDR3 has 15 residues. V shed 0 bases and J 2 bases; nucleotides not matched to a gene: 3. DNA of the CDR3: TGTGCCAGCAGTTTATCTAGCGGGGTTCCCTACGAGCAGTACTTC. As protein: CASSLSSGVPYEQYF.

The V gene is TRBV4-1, the J gene TRBJ1-1; D is perhaps TRBD1 (5 bases). The V end lost 1 base, the J end lost 8 bases, and 17 bases lay between the germline ends. CDR3 size: 15 residues. The germline V gene has CDR1 MGHRA and CDR2 YSYEKL. CDR3 region: CASSQGAGLVREAFF. The CDR3 nucleotides read TGCGCCAGCAGCCAAGGAGCAGGGCTCGTTCGGGAAGCTTTCTTT.

This chain joins TRBV4-2 and TRBJ1-2; 11 nucleotides agree with TRBD1. Trimming removed 1 base from V and 7 bases from J; junction bases left unmatched: 5. The CDR3 length is 15 residues. Germline CDR1 reads LGHNA; CDR2 reads YNFKEQ. CDR3 DNA sequence: TGTGCCAGCAGCCAAGGCGCCGGGACAGGGGGTGGCTACACCTTC. Its protein is CASSQGAGTGGGYTF.

This clone has only one observation. The chain links TRBV7-2 to TRBJ2-7; D is perhaps TRBD1 (5 bases). Deletions cut 6 bases from V and 4 bases from J, with 10 bases between. CDR3 length: 12 amino acids. Germline lookup yields CDR1 SGHTA and CDR2 FQGNSA. CDR3 bases: TGTGCCAGCAGTGTAGGGGTATACGAGCAGTACTTC. Translating it yields CASSVGVYEQYF. Filled out from reference TRBV7-2 and TRBJ2-7, the complete variable domain reads GAGVSQSPSNKVTEKGKDVELRCDPISGHTALYWYRQSLGQGLEFLIYFQGNSAPDKSGLPSDRFSAERTGGSVSTLTIQRTQQEDSAVYLCASSVGVYEQYFGPGTRLTVT.

This chain links TRBV10-2 with TRBJ2-5, with 14 bases identical to TRBD2. Unmatched junction bases numbered 8, after V lost 0 bases and J lost 5 bases. The CDR3 loop spans 18 amino acids. Germline V CDR1 and CDR2: WSHSY, SAAADI. The CDR3 is CASSESFGTSGSPETQYF. The CDR3, as DNA: TGCGCCAGCAGTGAGTCCTTTGGGACTAGCGGGAGTCCGGAGACCCAGTACTTC.